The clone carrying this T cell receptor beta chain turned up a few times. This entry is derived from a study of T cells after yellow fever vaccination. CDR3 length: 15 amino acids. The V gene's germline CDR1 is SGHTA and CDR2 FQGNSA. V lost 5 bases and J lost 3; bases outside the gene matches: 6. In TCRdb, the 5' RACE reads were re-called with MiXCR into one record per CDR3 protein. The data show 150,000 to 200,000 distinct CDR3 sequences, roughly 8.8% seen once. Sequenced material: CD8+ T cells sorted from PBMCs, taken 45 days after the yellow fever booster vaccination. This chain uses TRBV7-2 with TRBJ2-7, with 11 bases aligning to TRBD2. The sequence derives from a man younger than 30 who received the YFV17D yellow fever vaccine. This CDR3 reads CASSQLAGAYYEQYF. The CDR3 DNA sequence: TGTGCCAGCAGCCAACTAGCGGGGGCTTACTACGAGCAGTACTTC.